A selection of T cell receptor beta chains follows, all from one sample in a study of OX40 agonist ivuxolimab in advanced cancers. Libraries were prepared by immunoSEQ multiplex PCR; TCRdb keeps only in-frame clonotypes and omits some of them. The sample gives roughly 35,000 clones, under 85% of which show up once; 9.5% to 15% is in the top ten. This material consisted of CD4+ or CD8+ T cells sorted from blood, taken in a trial of the OX40 agonist ivuxolimab. The receptors were sampled from an adult with an advanced solid tumor such as melanoma, head and neck, liver or kidney cancer. Each CDR3 is given with its conserved first and last residue. A D gene is named only where the DNA matches it firmly. For some rows the clone size is stated as once, few or many, or as a class when expanded; others skip it.

CDR3nt	CDR3aa	d_gene	j_gene	v_gene	abundance
TGTGCCAGCAAGGGGACAGGGGGAACTGAAGCTTTCTTT	CASKGTGGTEAFF	TRBD1	TRBJ1-1	TRBV25-1	NA
TGTGCCAGCAGCCGGACTAGCGGGAGCCGCCAAGAGACCCAGTACTTC	CASSRTSGSRQETQYF	TRBD2	TRBJ2-5	TRBV2	NA
TGTGCCAGCAGCCAAGAAAGACTAGCGGCGAGGAATGAGCAGTTCTTC	CASSQERLAARNEQFF	TRBD2	TRBJ2-1	TRBV4-2	once
TGCGCCAGCAGCTTGGTCCAGGGCGGAAGTTCACCCCTCCACTTT	CASSLVQGGSSPLHF	NA	TRBJ1-6	TRBV5-1	once
TGCGCCAGCAGCTTGGTTGGACTAGCGGTACTCGGGGAGCTGTTTTTT	CASSLVGLAVLGELFF	TRBD2	TRBJ2-2	TRBV5-1	NA
TGTGCCACCAGCAGAGATGTCAGGGGACACTACGAGCAGTACTTC	CATSRDVRGHYEQYF	NA	TRBJ2-7	TRBV15	NA
TGCGCCAGCAGCTTGGGTCCCGGAGGACTCTACGAGCAGTACTTC	CASSLGPGGLYEQYF	NA	TRBJ2-7	TRBV5-1	NA
TGTGCCAGTAGTATCCGGGACGGGGGAGATACGCAGTATTTT	CASSIRDGGDTQYF	NA	TRBJ2-3	TRBV19	NA
TGCGCCAGCAGCCAAGAGGCCAGCACAACTAATGAAAAACTGTTTTTT	CASSQEASTTNEKLFF	NA	TRBJ1-4	TRBV4-1	NA
TGTGCCAGGCCCGGGGGTGAACCAACGAATGACGAGCAGTACTTC	CARPGGEPTNDEQYF	NA	TRBJ2-7	TRBV21-1	NA
TGTGCCAGCAAAGCAGACTTCGGCAGCTATGGCTACACCTTC	CASKADFGSYGYTF	NA	TRBJ1-2	TRBV6-4	NA
TGTGCCAGTAGTGATTCACCCGCAACTAATGAAAAACTGTTTTTT	CASSDSPATNEKLFF	NA	TRBJ1-4	TRBV19	NA
TGTGCCAGTAGTATCCTCCCGGGCTACGAGCAGTACTTC	CASSILPGYEQYF	NA	TRBJ2-7	TRBV19	few
TGTGCCAGCAGCTTAGGGCACACGGGACAGTCCTACGAGCAGTACTTC	CASSLGHTGQSYEQYF	TRBD1	TRBJ2-7	TRBV13	once
TGTGCCAGCCTATTAGCGGCTAGTTACAATGAGCAGTTCTTC	CASLLAASYNEQFF	NA	TRBJ2-1	TRBV6-1	NA
TGCGCCAGCAGCTTCGACACGGCGACTACATCAGAGCAGTTCTTC	CASSFDTATTSEQFF	NA	TRBJ2-1	TRBV10-1	NA
TGCAGCGTTGAAGATCCCTCGGCCCAAGAAGCTACCTACGAGCAGTACTTC	CSVEDPSAQEATYEQYF	NA	TRBJ2-7	TRBV29-1	NA
TGCAGCGTTAGACGGGGAGGTGGAAATGAGCAGTTCTTC	CSVRRGGGNEQFF	NA	TRBJ2-1	TRBV29-1	NA
TGTGCCAGCAGGCGGGGCGGGGAAAAACTGTTTTTT	CASRRGGEKLFF	NA	TRBJ1-4	TRBV6-6	NA
TGTGCCAGCAGTGCCCCGACAGGGGGCACCGGGGAGCTGTTTTTT	CASSAPTGGTGELFF	TRBD1	TRBJ2-2	TRBV6-1	NA
TGCGCCAGCAGCTTGGGACAGGGCTCTGGGGCCAACGTCCTGACTTTC	CASSLGQGSGANVLTF	TRBD1	TRBJ2-6	TRBV5-1	NA
TGTGCCAGCAGTCTCGACACCTTATCCTACGAGCAGTACTTC	CASSLDTLSYEQYF	NA	TRBJ2-7	TRBV2	NA
TGTGCCAGCAGCCCAGGGGGGCAAGAGACCCAGTACTTC	CASSPGGQETQYF	NA	TRBJ2-5	TRBV13	once
TGTGCCAGTAGTACCCTCCGAGGGGAATCACCCCTCCACTTT	CASSTLRGESPLHF	NA	TRBJ1-6	TRBV19	NA
TGTGCCAGCAGCTTGGAGGGATATGGCTACACCTTC	CASSLEGYGYTF	NA	TRBJ1-2	TRBV5-4	NA
TGTGCCAGCAGTGAAGCAGCTTTGGCCAGGGGAACGAGTGAGCAGTTCTTC	CASSEAALARGTSEQFF	NA	TRBJ2-1	TRBV6-1	NA
TGTGCCAGCAGCGTAGGGGAGGGAAACACCATATATTTT	CASSVGEGNTIYF	NA	TRBJ1-3	TRBV9	NA
TGTGCCAGCAGACTAGGGGTGTTCCAGGGGGCCTTGGAGACCCAGTACTTC	CASRLGVFQGALETQYF	TRBD1	TRBJ2-5	TRBV7-8	NA
TGTGCCAGTACCCAATACCTTGAGCGGCGCACAGATACGCAGTATTTT	CASTQYLERRTDTQYF	NA	TRBJ2-3	TRBV19	NA
TGTGCCAGCAGCTCCGGGACTAGCGGGAGGTGGGGCACAGATACGCAGTATTTT	CASSSGTSGRWGTDTQYF	TRBD2	TRBJ2-3	TRBV5-4	once
TGTGCCAGCAGCTTAACGGGACAGGGAGGCATGACCCAGTACTTC	CASSLTGQGGMTQYF	TRBD1	TRBJ2-5	TRBV7-7	NA
TGTGCCAGCAGTTTAAGCGGCCAGGAGACCCAGTACTTC	CASSLSGQETQYF	NA	TRBJ2-5	TRBV28	NA
TGTGCCAGTGCCCCCGGGGAGGGATTAGCCAAAAACATTCAGTACTTC	CASAPGEGLAKNIQYF	TRBD2	TRBJ2-4	TRBV19	few
TGTGCCAGCAGCTTAAACAGGGGGGTGGACCAAGAGACCCAGTACTTC	CASSLNRGVDQETQYF	TRBD1	TRBJ2-5	TRBV5-8	NA
TGCGCCAGCAGCTTGGACGTGGATACGCAGTATTTT	CASSLDVDTQYF	NA	TRBJ2-3	TRBV5-1	NA
TGTGCCATCAGTTCAAGAGACGAGCAGTACTTC	CAISSRDEQYF	NA	TRBJ2-7	TRBV10-3	NA
TGCGCCAGCAGCCAACTGGGACTAGCGGGAGACGTGAACACCGGGGAGCTGTTTTTT	CASSQLGLAGDVNTGELFF	TRBD2	TRBJ2-2	TRBV4-1	NA
TGTGCCAGCTCACCCACCTACGAGCAGTACTTC	CASSPTYEQYF	NA	TRBJ2-7	TRBV18	NA
TGTGCCAGCAGCTTAACGGGGGGCACAGATACGCAGTATTTT	CASSLTGGTDTQYF	NA	TRBJ2-3	TRBV7-3	NA
TGTGCCAGCACGAGACAGTCCTTAATTGGCTACGAGCAGTACTTC	CASTRQSLIGYEQYF	NA	TRBJ2-7	TRBV7-9	NA
TGTGCCAGCAGCTTAGACGGGGTCTGGGGGGAGAACACTGAAGCTTTCTTT	CASSLDGVWGENTEAFF	NA	TRBJ1-1	TRBV7-2	NA
TGTGCCAGCAGCTCCTTACTAGCTTCCTCGTACACCGGGGAGCTGTTTTTT	CASSSLLASSYTGELFF	NA	TRBJ2-2	TRBV5-8	NA